This entry lists 21 T cell receptor beta chains sequenced from one sample in a study of technical replicates of blood from a handful of donors. Sequencing was performed with immunoSEQ multiplex PCR; in TCRdb, only in-frame clones are kept and a portion is missing. The sample shows under 95,000 clones, around 94% of them seen only once. Material for sequencing was T cells isolated from PBMCs. These TCRs come from a human donor in good health.

V usage is TRBV15 and J usage is TRBJ1-1; D remains ambiguous. Looked up from germline, CDR1 is LNHNV and CDR2 is YYDKDF (reference sequence). This CDR3 region has 16 residues. V gave up 2 bases and J gave up 1 base, with 14 bases separating them. The CDR3, as DNA: TGTGCCACCAGCAGACCTTTAGGAGATTCGAACACTGAAGCTTTCTTT. This codes for CATSRPLGDSNTEAFF.

The CDR3 DNA follows: TGTGCCAGCAGTTTTGTTGGCGGGGGGAACAATGAGCAGTTCTTC. The encoded protein is CASSFVGGGNNEQFF. V usage is TRBV6-6 and J usage is TRBJ2-1; 8 nucleotides line up with TRBD2. V lost 4 bases to trimming and J lost 5 bases; unmatched junction nucleotides: 7. The CDR3 extends over 15 amino acids. Germline V lookup: CDR1 MNHNY, CDR2 SVGAGI (reference sequence).

This clone was seen just once. The gene calls are TRBV5-6 and TRBJ2-7; TRBD1 agrees at 10 bases. The J segment lost 5 bases and the V segment lost 3 bases, leaving 8 bases of the junction unmatched. This CDR3 has 15 residues. CDR1 SGHDT and CDR2 YYEEEE come from the germline V gene. CDR3 region: CASSSWTGGDDEQYF. The CDR3 region has the DNA TGTGCCAGCAGCTCCTGGACAGGGGGGGATGACGAGCAGTACTTC.

V is TRBV19 and J is TRBJ1-1; the D is unclear. This CDR3 contains 14 residues. V was trimmed by 0 bases and J by 4 bases, leaving 9 bases between them. Germline assignment: CDR1 LNHDA and CDR2 SQIVND (reference sequence). CDR3 residues: CASSIDRSGTEAFF. The CDR3 region has the DNA TGTGCCAGTAGTATAGATCGATCGGGCACTGAAGCTTTCTTT.

This clone showed up just a few times. The chain carries TRBV5-4 and TRBJ1-1, with D possibly matching TRBD1 (6 bases). The germline gives CDR1 SGHNT, CDR2 YYREEE (reference sequence). The length of the CDR3 is 11 residues. The V gene lost 10 bases and the J gene lost 5 bases, with 12 bases spanning the gap. The CDR3 DNA is TGTGCCGGCATGAGGGGGACTGAAGCTTTCTTT. Translated, it gives CAGMRGTEAFF.

The chain links TRBV10-3 to TRBJ1-1, with TRBD1 matching over 8 bases. With 2 bases clipped from V and 4 bases from J, the junction kept 3 bases outside the gene matches. Germline V gene lookup returns CDR1 ENHRY and CDR2 SYGVKD. The CDR3 is 14 amino acids. CDR3 DNA: TGTGCCATCAGTGAGAGACAGGGGAGCACTGAAGCTTTCTTT. Protein sequence: CAISERQGSTEAFF.

V and J are TRBV27 and TRBJ2-7; 8 bases map to TRBD2. V lost 8 bases to trimming and J lost 3 bases; unmatched junction nucleotides: 9. This CDR3 has 14 amino acids. Germline values: CDR1 MNHEY, CDR2 SMNVEV (reference sequence). The CDR3 coding sequence is TGTGCCAGCGGTCTAGCGGGCGCTATCTACGAGCAGTACTTC. Translating it yields CASGLAGAIYEQYF.

J is TRBJ2-7 and V is TRBV4-1; D may be TRBD2 (6 bases). Germline V gene sequence: CDR1 MGHRA, CDR2 YSYEKL. The ends were cut back, 1 base at V and 1 base at J, with 14 bases in the middle. The CDR3 contains 16 residues. CDR3 coding DNA: TGCGCCAGCAGCCAAGGCGGCCGGGAGAGTTCCTACGAGCAGTACTTC. Translating it yields CASSQGGRESSYEQYF.

The gene calls are TRBV27 and TRBJ2-7; 8 bases align to TRBD2. V lost 5 bases and J lost 4; bases outside the gene matches: 10. The CDR3 spans 15 residues. CDR1 is MNHEY and CDR2 is SMNVEV in the germline V gene (reference sequence). The DNA for the CDR3 is TGTGCCAGCAGTCCACACAGACTAGCGACTTACGAGCAGTACTTC. This sequence encodes CASSPHRLATYEQYF.

The J gene is TRBJ2-7, the V gene TRBV5-6; D remains ambiguous. CDR1 SGHDT and CDR2 YYEEEE come from the germline V gene. Trimming took 4 bases from V and 0 from J, leaving 8 bases between them. This CDR3 is 13 amino acids long. The CDR3 DNA sequence: TGTGCCAGCAGCCTAGGTAGCTCCTACGAGCAGTACTTC. It encodes CASSLGSSYEQYF. Full variable domain (rest looked up from reference TRBV5-6 and TRBJ2-7): DAGVTQSPTHLIKTRGQQVTLRCSPKSGHDTVSWYQQALGQGPQFIFQYYEEEERQRGNFPDRFSGHQFPNYSSELNVNALLLGDSALYLCASSLGSSYEQYFGPGTRLTVT.

The genes are TRBV20-1 and TRBJ1-2; D is ambiguous. Germline loops: CDR1 DFQATT, CDR2 SNEGSKA (reference sequence). CDR3 length: 10 residues. The V end lost 4 bases, the J end lost 7 bases, and 7 bases lay between the germline ends. CDR3 DNA sequence: TGCAGTGCTATGGCGGGTGGCTACACCTTC. It codes for CSAMAGGYTF.

A remark on this clone: Without the conserved terminal phenylalanine or tryptophan, this CDR3 likely stems from a read error. It is unclear where the CDR3 begins or ends on the DNA, so no DNA is shown, and the CDR3 is as TCRdb lists it. This chain uses TRBV28 with TRBJ1-4; TRBD1 was called by the table and not checked on the DNA. The CDR3 contains 13 residues when both ends are counted. CDR1 and CDR2 from the germline V gene are MDHEN and SYDVKM. CDR3 residues: CASSFRQVSNQSI.

This chain uses TRBV19 with TRBJ1-1; no clear D gene. This CDR3 has 12 residues. The V gene's germline CDR1 is LNHDA and CDR2 SQIVND (reference sequence). V was clipped by 4 bases and J by 10 bases, with 13 bases between them. Here the CDR3 DNA reads TGTGCCAGTAGTACAAACAGCCGAATAGCTTTCTTT. This translates into CASSTNSRIAFF.

The chain recombines TRBV29-1 with TRBJ2-3; 8 bases map to TRBD1. J was trimmed by 3 bases and V by 0 bases; bases with no gene match: 14. The germline V gene has CDR1 SQVTM and CDR2 ANQGSEA. CDR3 length: 18 amino acids. The CDR3 loop reads CSVEDLPSRQGLTDTQYF. The CDR3 region has the DNA TGCAGCGTTGAAGATCTTCCCTCCAGACAGGGGCTGACAGATACGCAGTATTTT.

This rearrangement joins TRBV15 to TRBJ2-2, with D perhaps matching TRBD1 (5 bases). The V end was cut by 0 bases, the J end by 7 bases, with 9 bases between. Germline CDR1 is LNHNV and CDR2 is YYDKDF (reference sequence). CDR3 size: 14 residues. CDR3 sequence: CATSRESGNGELFF. In nucleotides, the CDR3 is TGTGCCACCAGCAGAGAGTCAGGGAACGGGGAGCTGTTTTTT.

In its sample, this clone was seen once. This chain joins TRBV10-3 and TRBJ2-1; no firm D call. Germline V lookup: CDR1 ENHRY, CDR2 SYGVKD. This CDR3 comprises 13 residues. V dropped 10 bases and J dropped 6 bases, with 16 bases sitting between them. For the CDR3, the DNA is TGTGCCACCGTACCGCGTACGAGCAATGAGCAGTTCTTC. It codes for CATVPRTSNEQFF.

V usage is TRBV11-2 and J usage is TRBJ2-7; no clear D gene. Germline CDR1 is SGHAT and CDR2 is FQNNGV. The CDR3 has 15 residues. V was cut by 3 bases and J by 2 bases, with 14 bases left in between. Here the CDR3 DNA reads TGTGCCAGCAGCTTTAGGCTCACAGCTGCCTACGAGCAGTACTTC. Amino acid sequence: CASSFRLTAAYEQYF.

A few counts support this clone. The CDR3 region is CASSPRGTGVSRRGSQPQHF. CDR3 coding DNA: TGTGCCAGTAGTCCGAGGGGGACAGGGGTCAGTCGTCGGGGGAGTCAGCCCCAGCATTTT. The chain recombines TRBV19 with TRBJ1-5; TRBD1 matches 10 bases. The trim removed 5 bases at V and 6 bases at J, leaving 22 bases unmatched. Germline lookup yields CDR1 LNHDA and CDR2 SQIVND (reference sequence). The CDR3 length is 20 residues. Full variable domain (rest looked up from reference TRBV19 and TRBJ1-5): DGGITQSPKYLFRKEGQNVTLSCEQNLNHDAMYWYRQDPGQGLRLIYYSQIVNDFQKGDIAEGYSVSREKKESFPLTVTSAQKNPTAFYLCASSPRGTGVSRRGSQPQHFGDGTRLSIL.

The CDR3: CASSTKDREGNIQYF. The CDR3 DNA is TGTGCCAGCAGCACCAAGGACAGGGAGGGAAACATTCAGTACTTC. The rearrangement links TRBV7-8 to TRBJ2-4; D perhaps matches TRBD1 (8 bases). Germline V lookup: CDR1 SGHVS, CDR2 FQNEAQ. V shed 5 bases and J shed 6 bases, with 17 bases lying between them. The CDR3 is 15 residues long.

The genes are TRBV4-1 and TRBJ1-2; D uncertain. This CDR3 is built from 14 residues. CDR1 is MGHRA, CDR2 YSYEKL, per germline. Between the trimmed V and J ends, which lost 0 bases and 5 bases, there was a span of 10 bases. DNA of the CDR3: TGCGCCAGCAGCCAAGATCGGGTGGCGTATGGCTACACCTTC. Residues: CASSQDRVAYGYTF.

The chain combines TRBV11-2 with TRBJ2-7; possibly TRBD1 for D (6 bases). V dropped 2 bases and J dropped 6 bases, with 14 bases sitting between them. CDR1 and CDR2 from the germline V gene are SGHAT and FQNNGV. The CDR3 runs 14 residues. The CDR3 nucleotides are TGTGCCAGCAGCTTACAATTCAGGGGAAGCGAGCAGTACTTC. It codes for CASSLQFRGSEQYF.